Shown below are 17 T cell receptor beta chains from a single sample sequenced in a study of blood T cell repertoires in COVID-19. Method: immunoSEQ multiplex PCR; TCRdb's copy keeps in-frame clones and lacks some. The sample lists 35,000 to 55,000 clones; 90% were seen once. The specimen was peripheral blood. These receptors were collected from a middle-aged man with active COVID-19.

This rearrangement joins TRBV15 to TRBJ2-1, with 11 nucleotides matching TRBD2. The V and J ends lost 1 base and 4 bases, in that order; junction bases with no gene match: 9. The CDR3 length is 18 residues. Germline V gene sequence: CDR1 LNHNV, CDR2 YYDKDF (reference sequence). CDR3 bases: TGTGCCACCAGCAGAGGAACTAGCGGGGGACCTATGTACAATGAGCAGTTCTTC. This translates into CATSRGTSGGPMYNEQFF.

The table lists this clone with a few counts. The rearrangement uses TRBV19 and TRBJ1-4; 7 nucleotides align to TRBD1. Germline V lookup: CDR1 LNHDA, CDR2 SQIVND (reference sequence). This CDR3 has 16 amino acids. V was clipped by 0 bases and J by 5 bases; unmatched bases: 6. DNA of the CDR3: TGTGCCAGTAGTATAGATATACAGGGGCGGAATGAAAAACTGTTTTTT. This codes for CASSIDIQGRNEKLFF.

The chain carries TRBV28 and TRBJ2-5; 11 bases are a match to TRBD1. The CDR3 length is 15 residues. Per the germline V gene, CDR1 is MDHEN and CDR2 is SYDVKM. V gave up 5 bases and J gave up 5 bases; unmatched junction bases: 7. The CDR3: CASSPGTGGMETQYF. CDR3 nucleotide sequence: TGTGCCAGCAGTCCAGGGACAGGGGGAATGGAGACCCAGTACTTC.

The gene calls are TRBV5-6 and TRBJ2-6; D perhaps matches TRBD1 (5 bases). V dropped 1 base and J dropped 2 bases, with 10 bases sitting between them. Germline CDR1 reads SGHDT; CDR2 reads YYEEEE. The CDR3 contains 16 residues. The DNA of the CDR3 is TGTGCCAGCAGCTTGAGGGGCCTAACTGGGGCCAACGTCCTGACTTTC. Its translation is CASSLRGLTGANVLTF.

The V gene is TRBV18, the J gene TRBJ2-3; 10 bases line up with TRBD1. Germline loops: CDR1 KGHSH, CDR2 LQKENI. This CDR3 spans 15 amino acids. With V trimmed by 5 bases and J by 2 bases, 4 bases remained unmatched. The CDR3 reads CASSSGTGVTDTQYF. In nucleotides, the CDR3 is TGTGCCAGCTCATCAGGGACAGGGGTCACAGATACGCAGTATTTT.

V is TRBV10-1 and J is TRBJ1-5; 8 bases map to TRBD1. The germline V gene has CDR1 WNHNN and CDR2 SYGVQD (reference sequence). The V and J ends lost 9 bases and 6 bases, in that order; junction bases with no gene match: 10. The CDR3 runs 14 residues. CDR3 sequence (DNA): TGCGCCAGGGACGGACAGGGAGGTTTTCAGCCCCAGCATTTT. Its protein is CARDGQGGFQPQHF.

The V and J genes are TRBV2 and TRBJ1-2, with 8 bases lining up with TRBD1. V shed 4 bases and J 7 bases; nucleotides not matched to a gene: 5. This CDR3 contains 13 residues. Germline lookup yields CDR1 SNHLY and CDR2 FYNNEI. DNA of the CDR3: TGTGCCAGCAGTGGAGGACAGGGTCTTGGCTACACCTTC. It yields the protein CASSGGQGLGYTF.

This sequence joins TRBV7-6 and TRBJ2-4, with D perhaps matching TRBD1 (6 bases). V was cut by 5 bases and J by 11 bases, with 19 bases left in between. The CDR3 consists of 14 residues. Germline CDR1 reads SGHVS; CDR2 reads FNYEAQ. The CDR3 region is CASSTRDKGSFQYF. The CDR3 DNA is TGTGCCAGCAGCACGAGGGACAAGGGTTCTTTTCAGTACTTC.

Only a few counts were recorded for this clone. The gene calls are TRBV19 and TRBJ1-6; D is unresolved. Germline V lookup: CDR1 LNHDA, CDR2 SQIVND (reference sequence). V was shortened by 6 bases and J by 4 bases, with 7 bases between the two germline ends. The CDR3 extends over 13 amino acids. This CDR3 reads CASSRLYNSPLHF. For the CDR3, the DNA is TGTGCCAGTAGCAGGTTGTATAATTCACCCCTCCACTTT.

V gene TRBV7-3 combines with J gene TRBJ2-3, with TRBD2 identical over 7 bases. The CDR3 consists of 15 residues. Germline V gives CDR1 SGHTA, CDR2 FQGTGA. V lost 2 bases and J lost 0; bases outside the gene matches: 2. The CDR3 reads CASSLRAGSTDTQYF. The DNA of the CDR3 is TGTGCCAGCAGCTTACGAGCGGGGAGCACAGATACGCAGTATTTT.

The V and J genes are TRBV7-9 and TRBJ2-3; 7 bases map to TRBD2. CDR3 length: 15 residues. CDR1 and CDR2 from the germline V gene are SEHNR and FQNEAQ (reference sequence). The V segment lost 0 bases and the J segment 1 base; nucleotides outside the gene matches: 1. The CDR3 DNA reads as TGTGCCAGCAGCTTAGCTAGCGGGCGCACAGATACGCAGTATTTT. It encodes CASSLASGRTDTQYF.

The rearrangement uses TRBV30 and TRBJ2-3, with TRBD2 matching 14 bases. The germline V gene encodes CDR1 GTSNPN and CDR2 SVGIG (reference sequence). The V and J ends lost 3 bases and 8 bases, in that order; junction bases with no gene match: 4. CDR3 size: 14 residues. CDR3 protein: CAWSLTSGGGTQYF. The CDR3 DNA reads TGTGCCTGGAGCCTGACTAGCGGGGGGGGTACGCAGTATTTT.

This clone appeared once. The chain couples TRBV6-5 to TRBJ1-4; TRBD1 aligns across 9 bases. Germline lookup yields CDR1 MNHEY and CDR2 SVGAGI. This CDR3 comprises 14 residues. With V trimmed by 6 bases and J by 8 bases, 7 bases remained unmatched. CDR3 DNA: TGTGCCAGCAGCGCGACAGGGGGTCAAGAAAAACTGTTTTTT. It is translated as CASSATGGQEKLFF.

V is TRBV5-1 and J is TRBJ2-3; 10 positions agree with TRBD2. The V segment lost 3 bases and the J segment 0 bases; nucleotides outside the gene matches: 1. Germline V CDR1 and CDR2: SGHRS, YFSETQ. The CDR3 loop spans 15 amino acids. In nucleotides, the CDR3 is TGCGCCAGCAGCTATAGCGGGGGGAGCACAGATACGCAGTATTTT. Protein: CASSYSGGSTDTQYF.

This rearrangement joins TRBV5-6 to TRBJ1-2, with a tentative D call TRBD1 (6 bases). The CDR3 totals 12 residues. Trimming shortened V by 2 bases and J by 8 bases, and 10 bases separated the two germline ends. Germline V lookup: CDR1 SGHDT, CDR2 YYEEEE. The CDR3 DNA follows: TGTGCCAGCAGCTTACAGGGTCGGGGCTACACCTTC. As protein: CASSLQGRGYTF.

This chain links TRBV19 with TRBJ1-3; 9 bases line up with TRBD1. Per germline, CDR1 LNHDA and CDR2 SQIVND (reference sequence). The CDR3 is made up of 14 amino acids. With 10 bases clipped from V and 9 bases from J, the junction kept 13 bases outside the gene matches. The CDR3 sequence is CATSPGQGIGTIYF. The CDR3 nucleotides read TGTGCCACCTCTCCGGGACAGGGAATAGGCACCATATATTTT.

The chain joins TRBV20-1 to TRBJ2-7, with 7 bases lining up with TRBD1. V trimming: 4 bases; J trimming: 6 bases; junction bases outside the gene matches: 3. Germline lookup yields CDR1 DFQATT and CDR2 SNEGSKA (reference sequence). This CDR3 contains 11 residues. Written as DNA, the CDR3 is TGCAGTGCTACTGGACAGGCCGAGCAGTACTTC. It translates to CSATGQAEQYF.